The next 30 T cell receptor beta chains were all read from a single sample in a study of blood T cell repertoires in COVID-19. The method was immunoSEQ multiplex PCR; TCRdb's version includes in-frame clones alone and lacks a portion of them. The sample holds 290,000 or so clones, approximately 85% seen once. The sample comprised peripheral blood. The receptors stem from a man aged 45 to 65 with active or convalescent COVID-19.

A word on this clone: The junction and the germline gene differ at one end; a read error may be behind it. The chain couples TRBV7-7 to TRBJ1-1; 8 bases agree with TRBD1. Per germline, CDR1 SSHAT and CDR2 FNYEAQ (reference sequence). The CDR3 runs 18 residues. The CDR3 region is CASSLAAGGPPMNTEAFF. In nucleotides, the CDR3 is TGTGCTAGCAGCTTAGCGGCAGGGGGCCCTCCCATGAACACTGAAGCTTTCTTT.

The V gene is TRBV4-1, the J gene TRBJ2-1, with D possibly TRBD2 on 5 matching bases. Germline lookup yields CDR1 MGHRA and CDR2 YSYEKL. The ends were cut back, 0 bases at V and 5 bases at J, with 17 bases in the middle. This CDR3 region has 17 residues. CDR3 sequence (DNA): TGCGCCAGCAGCCAAGATGGGAGTCGCGGAGCCGACAATGAGCAGTTCTTC. It yields the protein CASSQDGSRGADNEQFF.

V gene TRBV3-1 (or the pseudogene TRBV3-2) combines with J gene TRBJ2-1, with D perhaps TRBD2 (6 bases). Germline V gene sequence: CDR1 LGHDT, CDR2 YNNKEL (reference sequence). The V and J ends lost 5 bases and 0 bases respectively, with 14 bases between them. The CDR3 runs to 16 residues. CDR3 sequence: CASSFQRASSYNEQFF. CDR3 nucleotides: TGTGCCAGCAGCTTCCAGCGGGCCAGCTCCTACAATGAGCAGTTCTTC.

V usage is TRBV6-1 and J usage is TRBJ1-1; D remains unclear. The CDR3 consists of 13 residues. From germline, CDR1 is MNHNS and CDR2 SASEGT. Deletions cut 2 bases from V and 2 bases from J, with 6 bases between. CDR3 nucleotides: TGTGCCAGCAGTGAAAATATAAACACTGAAGCTTTCTTT. Protein sequence: CASSENINTEAFF.

This chain connects TRBV6-5 to TRBJ1-3, with D unclear. The CDR3 has 14 residues. Deletions cut 3 bases from V and 2 bases from J, with 8 bases between. The V gene's germline CDR1 is MNHEY and CDR2 SVGAGI. In DNA, the CDR3 is TGTGCCAGCAGTTATCGAGGTCCTGGAAACACCATATATTTT. This sequence encodes CASSYRGPGNTIYF.

This clone has more than one count but fewer than ten. The chain uses TRBV19 and TRBJ1-1; TRBD1 matches at 9 bases. This CDR3 spans 16 amino acids. Germline V lookup: CDR1 LNHDA, CDR2 SQIVND (reference sequence). V lost 5 bases and J lost 4; bases outside the gene matches: 11. The CDR3 bases are TGTGCCAGTAGTCCCACAGGGGGCGCACGGGGCACTGAAGCTTTCTTT. It codes for CASSPTGGARGTEAFF.

This clone was seen a single time. The chain's CDR3 is CASSLVEYQPQHF. CDR3 nucleotide sequence: TGTGCCAGCAGTCTTGTAGAGTATCAGCCCCAGCATTTT. V is TRBV6-2 or TRBV6-3 and J is TRBJ1-5; D unresolved. In germline, CDR1 is MNHEY, CDR2 SVGEGT. This CDR3 has 13 amino acids. The germline V and J ends were trimmed by 5 bases and 5 bases, with 10 bases remaining between them.

This chain uses TRBV24-1 with TRBJ1-6; TRBD1 matches at 7 bases. CDR3 length: 17 amino acids. Germline V CDR1 and CDR2: KGHDR, SFDVKD. V was clipped by 3 bases and J by 9 bases; unmatched bases: 13. DNA for the CDR3: TGTGCCACCAGTGATGCGAGGGACAGCCCGGTCCGTTCACCCCTCCACTTT. Amino acid sequence: CATSDARDSPVRSPLHF.

The gene calls are TRBV5-1 and TRBJ1-2; the D gene is possibly TRBD1 (6 bases). Trimming pared 3 bases from V and 4 bases from J, leaving 19 bases between. CDR1 SGHRS and CDR2 YFSETQ come from the germline V gene. The CDR3 is 16 residues long. CDR3 sequence reads: CASSSGGAQGTYGYTF. The CDR3 DNA is TGCGCCAGCAGCTCCGGGGGGGCTCAGGGTACCTATGGCTACACCTTC.

The table lists this clone with a few counts. Other DNA sequences of this sample code for an identical CDR3. V and J are TRBV6-5 and TRBJ2-7, with TRBD2 matching over 11 bases. This CDR3 is 14 amino acids long. The germline V gene has CDR1 MNHEY and CDR2 SVGAGI. The V and J ends lost 4 bases and 4 bases, in that order; junction bases with no gene match: 3. Here the CDR3 DNA reads TGTGCCAGCAGTTTAGCGGGAGGGCATTACGAGCAGTACTTC. This gives the protein CASSLAGGHYEQYF.

V is TRBV7-8 and J is TRBJ2-5, with TRBD2 matching 7 bases. The length of the CDR3 is 15 residues. CDR1 is SGHVS and CDR2 is FQNEAQ in the germline V gene. V dropped 1 base and J dropped 4; count of bases not matched to a gene: 6. The CDR3 sequence: CASSLGPGEGETQYF. Here the CDR3 DNA reads TGTGCCAGCAGCTTAGGTCCGGGGGAGGGAGAGACCCAGTACTTC. The full variable domain, rest sourced from reference TRBV7-8 and TRBJ2-5, is GAGVSQSPRYKVAKRGQDVALRCDPISGHVSLFWYQQALGQGPEFLTYFQNEAQLDKSGLPSDRFFAERPEGSVSTLKIQRTQQEDSAVYLCASSLGPGEGETQYFGPGTRLLVL.

The chain joins TRBV3-1 (or the pseudogene TRBV3-2) to TRBJ2-1; D is uncertain. The length of the CDR3 is 15 residues. V gave up 1 base and J gave up 6 bases, with 13 bases separating them. Germline V gene sequence: CDR1 LGHDT, CDR2 YNNKEL (reference sequence). The CDR3 protein is CASSQGWAPVNEQFF. The CDR3 DNA sequence: TGTGCCAGCAGCCAAGGGTGGGCCCCAGTCAATGAGCAGTTCTTC.

The V and J genes are TRBV5-1 and TRBJ2-7; 9 bases are shared with TRBD2. Germline V gene sequence: CDR1 SGHRS, CDR2 YFSETQ. The CDR3 covers 13 residues. The trim removed 3 bases at V and 12 bases at J, leaving 10 bases unmatched. Here the CDR3 DNA reads TGCGCCAGCAGCTCCCTGTTAGCGGGAGATATGTACTTC. Translated, it gives CASSSLLAGDMYF. Filled out from reference TRBV5-1 and TRBJ2-7, the complete variable domain reads KAGVTQTPRYLIKTRGQQVTLSCSPISGHRSVSWYQQTPGQGLQFLFEYFSETQRNKGNFPGRFSGRQFSNSRSEMNVSTLELGDSALYLCASSSLLAGDMYFGPGTRLTVT.

V usage is TRBV27 and J usage is TRBJ2-7; D gene uncertain. Per the germline V gene, CDR1 is MNHEY and CDR2 is SMNVEV (reference sequence). The CDR3 runs to 13 residues. The V and J ends lost 4 bases and 9 bases respectively, with 16 bases between them. The CDR3 bases are TGTGCCAGCAGTTCCCCAAGCGTGGTCGGGCAGTACTTC. It specifies CASSSPSVVGQYF.

The table lists this clone with a few counts. The chain is built from TRBV28 and TRBJ2-7; 10 nucleotides match TRBD1. V was pared by 5 bases and J by 2 bases, with 9 bases of the junction left unmatched. Germline V lookup: CDR1 MDHEN, CDR2 SYDVKM. There are 16 residues in the CDR3. For the CDR3, the DNA is TGTGCCAGCAGTGGAGAGGGGGACAGGGGACCCTACGAGCAGTACTTC. It codes for CASSGEGDRGPYEQYF. Combining the CDR3 with reference TRBV28 and TRBJ2-7 gives the whole variable domain DVKVTQSSRYLVKRTGEKVFLECVQDMDHENMFWYRQDPGLGLRLIYFSYDVKMKEKGDIPEGYSVSREKKERFSLILESASTNQTSMYLCASSGEGDRGPYEQYFGPGTRLTVT.

This chain links TRBV7-2 with TRBJ2-7, with TRBD2 matching over 9 bases. The CDR3 extends over 15 amino acids. V trimming: 4 bases; J trimming: 6 bases; junction bases outside the gene matches: 10. Germline CDR1 SGHTA, CDR2 FQGNSA. CDR3 sequence reads: CASSSSGTSSSEQYF. Written as DNA, the CDR3 is TGTGCCAGCAGCTCCTCCGGGACTAGCTCTTCCGAGCAGTACTTC.

The V call is TRBV5-1, the J call TRBJ2-5; 15 bases agree with TRBD2. CDR1 is SGHRS, CDR2 YFSETQ, per germline. J was trimmed by 4 bases and V by 4 bases; bases with no gene match: 5. This CDR3 is built from 16 residues. As DNA, the CDR3 is TGCGCCAGCAGCAAACCGGGACTAGCGGGAGGAGAGACCCAGTACTTC. Translation: CASSKPGLAGGETQYF. The full variable domain, in which reference TRBV5-1 and TRBJ2-5 provide the parts outside the CDR3, is KAGVTQTPRYLIKTRGQQVTLSCSPISGHRSVSWYQQTPGQGLQFLFEYFSETQRNKGNFPGRFSGRQFSNSRSEMNVSTLELGDSALYLCASSKPGLAGGETQYFGPGTRLLVL.

The rearrangement links TRBV4-3 to TRBJ2-2; D call uncertain. From germline, CDR1 is LGHNA and CDR2 YSLEER. The CDR3 has 14 residues. Trimming left V 1 base short and J 6 bases short, with 9 bases between. CDR3 DNA sequence: TGCGCCAGCAGCCAAGTTGCCGCAGCCGGGGAGCTGTTTTTT. It codes for CASSQVAAAGELFF.

The chain couples TRBV12-3 or TRBV12-4 to TRBJ1-5; TRBD1 aligns across 7 bases. The CDR3 runs to 13 residues. Trimming at V came to 5 bases and at J to 7 bases, leaving 5 bases not matched to a gene. CDR3: CASSRYRGQPQHF. CDR3 sequence (DNA): TGTGCCAGCAGTCGGTACAGGGGCCAGCCCCAGCATTTT.

This clone was seen once. The chain couples TRBV5-1 to TRBJ1-5; D ambiguous. The CDR3 is 14 amino acids. V dropped 4 bases and J dropped 7 bases, with 15 bases sitting between them. Germline-derived CDR1 and CDR2 are SGHRS and YFSETQ. The CDR3 reads CASSPGEGRQPQHF. CDR3 sequence (DNA): TGCGCCAGCAGCCCGGGCGAGGGTCGGCAGCCCCAGCATTTT.

This chain connects TRBV28 to TRBJ1-1, with D tentatively TRBD1 (6 bases). This CDR3 comprises 14 residues. V was trimmed by 4 bases and J by 4 bases, leaving 13 bases between them. Germline CDR1 MDHEN, CDR2 SYDVKM. Here the CDR3 DNA reads TGTGCCAGCAGTTCCACAGGGCTGGCCACTGAAGCTTTCTTT. It translates to CASSSTGLATEAFF.

This chain links TRBV5-6 with TRBJ2-1; 13 nucleotides agree with TRBD2. This CDR3 has 17 amino acids. Germline-derived CDR1 and CDR2 are SGHDT and YYEEEE. Unmatched junction bases numbered 14, after V lost 4 bases and J lost 10 bases. The CDR3 reads CASSRGITSGRDPEQFF. CDR3 coding DNA: TGTGCCAGCAGCCGAGGAATCACTAGCGGGAGGGACCCCGAGCAGTTCTTC.

The chain has TRBV30 and TRBJ2-7, with 7 bases aligning to TRBD2. Trimming cost V 2 bases and J 6 bases; bases outside gene matches: 4. Germline lookup yields CDR1 GTSNPN and CDR2 SVGIG (reference sequence). There are 12 residues in the CDR3. The CDR3: CAWSRGRGEQYF. CDR3 sequence (DNA): TGTGCCTGGAGTCGTGGGAGGGGCGAGCAGTACTTC.

The chain recombines TRBV18 with TRBJ2-7; TRBD2 aligns across 9 bases. Trimming at V came to 2 bases and at J to 5 bases, leaving 10 bases not matched to a gene. Germline V gene lookup returns CDR1 KGHSH and CDR2 LQKENI. The CDR3 has 16 amino acids. The CDR3 loop reads CASSPNMGLAGDEQYF. The DNA for the CDR3 is TGTGCCAGCTCACCAAATATGGGACTAGCTGGCGACGAGCAGTACTTC.

J is TRBJ1-2 and V is TRBV20-1; possible D gene TRBD1, 6 bases. The CDR3 contains 11 residues. The germline V and J ends were trimmed by 3 bases and 8 bases, with 10 bases remaining between them. Germline CDR1 reads DFQATT; CDR2 reads SNEGSKA (reference sequence). The CDR3 loop reads CSASGGRGYTF. The DNA of the CDR3 is TGCAGTGCTAGCGGGGGGCGAGGCTACACCTTC.

The chain uses TRBV19 and TRBJ1-1; D possibly corresponds to TRBD1 (5 bases). Trimming stripped 5 bases from V and 8 bases from J, with 18 bases between. The CDR3 contains 14 residues. Per germline, CDR1 LNHDA and CDR2 SQIVND (reference sequence). CDR3 coding DNA: TGTGCCAGTAGTGAAGGCAGGGCCAAAGTCGAAGCTTTCTTT. Amino acid sequence: CASSEGRAKVEAFF.

This clone was detected only once. The chain carries TRBV5-5 and TRBJ1-6; D unresolved. The germline V gene encodes CDR1 SGHKS and CDR2 YYEKEE (reference sequence). Trimming shortened V by 2 bases and J by 14 bases, and 11 bases separated the two germline ends. This CDR3 region has 12 residues. The CDR3 protein is CASSFNGLTLHF. The CDR3 nucleotides are TGTGCCAGCAGCTTTAATGGGCTCACCCTCCACTTT.

This clone has just a few counts. This chain connects TRBV3-1 (or the pseudogene TRBV3-2) to TRBJ1-6; D is unclear. CDR1 is LGHDT and CDR2 is YNNKEL in the germline V gene (reference sequence). CDR3 length: 13 amino acids. V lost 2 bases, J lost 7 bases, and 6 bases lay in between. CDR3 sequence reads: CASSQTPNSPLHF. As DNA, the CDR3 is TGTGCCAGCAGCCAAACTCCGAATTCACCCCTCCACTTT.

The chain couples TRBV5-1 to TRBJ2-2; TRBD2 agrees at 12 bases. Germline V CDR1 and CDR2: SGHRS, YFSETQ. The length of the CDR3 is 18 residues. The trim removed 0 bases at V and 2 bases at J, leaving 5 bases unmatched. The CDR3 here is CASSLATSGRTNTGELFF. The CDR3 DNA follows: TGCGCCAGCAGCTTGGCCACTAGCGGGAGGACTAACACCGGGGAGCTGTTTTTT.

Of note for this clone: No DNA is shown, since the ends of the CDR3 on it are uncertain; the CDR3 is the one TCRdb lists. This chain uses TRBV5-5 with TRBJ2-5; the table's D gene call, TRBD1, was not cross checked with the DNA. Germline CDR1 and CDR2: SGHKS and YYEKEE (reference sequence). The CDR3 contains 16 residues when both ends are counted. CDR3: CASSLGTGQNQETQYF.